This T cell receptor (beta chain) appears in the sequencing data of a study of shared clonotypes between healthy human individuals. Germline V CDR1 and CDR2: SGHTA, FQGTGA. V shed 4 bases and J shed 5 bases, with 12 bases lying between them. This CDR3 comprises 14 residues. Some clones are missing from TCRdb's copy, which holds only in-frame ones; the method was immunoSEQ multiplex PCR. This sample has over 1.5 million clones, with 95% to 99% found just once. This chain links TRBV7-3 with TRBJ2-1, with D perhaps matching TRBD2 (5 bases). What was sequenced was naive CD4+ T cells sorted from blood. Noted subset: CD45RA+ positively selected. This clonotype was sampled from a man aged 25 to 40 in good health. CDR3 coding DNA: TGTGCCAGCAGCTCCTCGACTAACCACAATGAGCAGTTCTTC. As protein: CASSSSTNHNEQFF.